This entry features one TCR beta chain sequence. This CDR3 comprises 16 residues. Trimming removed 6 bases from V and 6 bases from J; junction bases left unmatched: 13. Germline CDR1 LNHDA, CDR2 SQIVND (reference sequence). The sample is drawn from a study of T cell changes during pregnancy in multiple sclerosis. The repertoire was sequenced with immunoSEQ multiplex PCR; TCRdb's copy has only in-frame clones and lacks some. The data show approximately 36,000 clones, 90% to 95% seen once. V and J are TRBV19 and TRBJ1-1; TRBD1 agrees at 10 bases. The sample consisted of CD4+ T cells from peripheral blood mononuclear cells, taken in the first trimester of pregnancy. The sequence was obtained from a female donor with multiple sclerosis, enrolled in a pregnancy study. The CDR3 sequence is CASSQLRGQGTSEAFF. The DNA for the CDR3 is TGTGCCAGTAGCCAACTCAGGGGACAGGGGACTTCTGAAGCTTTCTTT.